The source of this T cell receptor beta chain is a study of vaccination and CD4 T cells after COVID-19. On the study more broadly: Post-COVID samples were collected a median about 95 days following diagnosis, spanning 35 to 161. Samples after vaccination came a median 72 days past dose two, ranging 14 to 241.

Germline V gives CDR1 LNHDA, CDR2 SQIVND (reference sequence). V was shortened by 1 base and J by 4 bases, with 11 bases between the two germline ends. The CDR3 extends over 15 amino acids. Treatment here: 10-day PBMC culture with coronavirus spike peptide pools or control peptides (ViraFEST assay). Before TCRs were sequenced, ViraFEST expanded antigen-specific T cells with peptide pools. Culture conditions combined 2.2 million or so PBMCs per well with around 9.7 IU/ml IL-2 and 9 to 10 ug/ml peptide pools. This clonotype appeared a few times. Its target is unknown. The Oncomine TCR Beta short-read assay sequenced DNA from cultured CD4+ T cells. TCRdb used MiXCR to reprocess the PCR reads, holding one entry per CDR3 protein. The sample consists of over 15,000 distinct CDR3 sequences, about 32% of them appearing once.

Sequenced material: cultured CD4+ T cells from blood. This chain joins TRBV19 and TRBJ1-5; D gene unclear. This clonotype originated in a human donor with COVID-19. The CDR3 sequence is CASSIVQMGNQPQHF. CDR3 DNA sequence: TGTGCCAGTAGTATAGTTCAGATGGGGAATCAGCCCCAGCATTTT.